These 5 T cell receptor beta chains originate from one sample sequenced in a study of blood T cells in healthy people across ages. Together with a sample-barcoded 5' primer, a J-beta primer mix was included in a second PCR lasting about 7 to 12 cycles. TCRdb recomputed calls from the 5' RACE reads with MiXCR, one row per CDR3 protein. The table shows 850,000 to 1,300,000 distinct CDR3 sequences, with around 43% occurring only once. Sequences were obtained from blood. These receptors were collected from a woman aged 60-70 years in good health.

This clonotype was found once. DNA of the CDR3: TGTGCCAGCAGTTTCCGGGACAGGGAGGATACGCAGTATTTT. This translates into CASSFRDREDTQYF. The V and J genes are TRBV27 and TRBJ2-3; 9 bases match TRBD1. Per germline, CDR1 MNHEY and CDR2 SMNVEV (reference sequence). V was clipped by 3 bases and J by 6 bases; unmatched bases: 4. The CDR3 is 14 residues long.

J is TRBJ2-2 and V is TRBV6-5; D is ambiguous. From germline, CDR1 is MNHEY and CDR2 SVGAGI. Trimming removed 6 bases at V and 6 bases at J, with 8 bases between. The CDR3 runs 12 residues. This chain's CDR3 is CASRGYAGELFF. The CDR3 nucleotides read TGTGCCAGCAGGGGTTATGCCGGGGAGCTGTTTTTT.

This clonotype was seen only a few times. The chain has TRBV5-1 and TRBJ2-6; 11 bases are shared with TRBD1. The germline CDR1 and CDR2 sequences are SGHRS and YFSETQ. J gave up 0 bases and V 2 bases, and 13 bases lay outside the gene matches. The CDR3 loop spans 21 amino acids. The CDR3 bases are TGCGCCAGCAGCTTATGGGGCCGCCCGGGACAGGGGGACTCTGGGGCCAACGTCCTGACTTTC. Translating it yields CASSLWGRPGQGDSGANVLTF.

This clonotype was detected a few times. One end of the junction does not line up with germline, which may come from a read error. The rearrangement uses TRBV2 and TRBJ1-5; TRBD1 might be the D (5 bases). The CDR3 is 15 amino acids. Germline CDR1 SNHLY, CDR2 FYNNEI. CDR3 sequence (DNA): TGTACCAGCAATACGGGGCCCTATAGCAATCAGCCCCAGCATTTT. Its translation: CTSNTGPYSNQPQHF.

The chain is built from TRBV7-9 and TRBJ1-6; 7 bases are a match to TRBD1. CDR1 and CDR2 (germline): SEHNR, FQNEAQ (reference sequence). The V gene end was trimmed by 3 bases and the J gene end by 9 bases; junction bases not matched to a gene: 5. CDR3 length: 14 residues. This CDR3 is CASSLSQGGSPLHF. The DNA of the CDR3 is TGTGCCAGCAGCTTGAGTCAGGGGGGTTCACCCCTCCACTTT.